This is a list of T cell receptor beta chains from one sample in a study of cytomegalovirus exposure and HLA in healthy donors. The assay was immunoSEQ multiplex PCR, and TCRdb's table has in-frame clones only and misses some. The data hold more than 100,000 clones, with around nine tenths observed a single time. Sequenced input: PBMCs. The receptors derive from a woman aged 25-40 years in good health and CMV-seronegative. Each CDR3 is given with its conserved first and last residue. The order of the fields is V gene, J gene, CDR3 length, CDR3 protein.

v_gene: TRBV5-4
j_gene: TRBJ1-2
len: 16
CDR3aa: CASSLGGGTINYGYTF

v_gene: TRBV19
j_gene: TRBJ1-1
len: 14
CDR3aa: CASRDDRDLTEAFF

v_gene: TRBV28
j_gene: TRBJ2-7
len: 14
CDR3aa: CASSVAGGVYEQYF

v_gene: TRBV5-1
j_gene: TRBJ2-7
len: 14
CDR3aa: CASSMGPPLYEQYF

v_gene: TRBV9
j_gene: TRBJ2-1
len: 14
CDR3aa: CASSVSWGLSEQFF

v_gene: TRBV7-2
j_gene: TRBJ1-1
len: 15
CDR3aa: CASSFGGVMNTEAFF

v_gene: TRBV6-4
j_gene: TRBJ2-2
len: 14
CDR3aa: CASSAGLGTGELFF

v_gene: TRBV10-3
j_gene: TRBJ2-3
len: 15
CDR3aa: CAPRDRVILSPPQYF

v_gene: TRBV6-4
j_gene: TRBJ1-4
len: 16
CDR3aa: CASNVGVGGDNEKLFF

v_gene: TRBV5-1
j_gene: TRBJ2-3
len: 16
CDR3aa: CASSFSGGLTSDTQYF

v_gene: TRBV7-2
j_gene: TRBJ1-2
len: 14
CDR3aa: CASSLVGQGYGYTF

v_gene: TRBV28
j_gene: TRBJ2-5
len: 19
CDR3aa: CASSYNQWGWREGQETQYF

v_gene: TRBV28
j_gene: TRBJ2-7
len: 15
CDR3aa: CASSVAGLLTYEQYF

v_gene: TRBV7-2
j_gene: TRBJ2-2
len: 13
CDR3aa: CASSQDYTGELFF

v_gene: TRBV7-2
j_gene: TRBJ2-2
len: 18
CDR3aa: CASSTNLISGTSTGELFF

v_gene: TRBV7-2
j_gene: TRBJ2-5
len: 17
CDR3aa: CASSHTGLAGDWETQYF

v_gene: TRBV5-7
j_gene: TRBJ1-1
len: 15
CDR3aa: CASSLEPRVNTEAFF

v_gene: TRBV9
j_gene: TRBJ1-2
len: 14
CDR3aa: CASSVGDREGGYTF

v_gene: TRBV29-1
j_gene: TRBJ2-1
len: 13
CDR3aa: CSETLQGGNEQFF

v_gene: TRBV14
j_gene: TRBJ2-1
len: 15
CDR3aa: CASSPGTSGFNEQFF

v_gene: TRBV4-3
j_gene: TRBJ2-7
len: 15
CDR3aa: CASSRQTGDLYEQYF

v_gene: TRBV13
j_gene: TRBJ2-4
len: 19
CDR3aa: CASSPLVGGPKVAKNIQYF

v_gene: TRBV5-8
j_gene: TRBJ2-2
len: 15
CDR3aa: CASSYDRADTGELFF

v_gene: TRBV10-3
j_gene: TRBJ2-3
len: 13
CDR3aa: CAISERRDGAQYF

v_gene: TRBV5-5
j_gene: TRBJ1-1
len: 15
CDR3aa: CASSPLTGANTEAFF

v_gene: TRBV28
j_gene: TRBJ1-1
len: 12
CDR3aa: CATTNMNTEAFF

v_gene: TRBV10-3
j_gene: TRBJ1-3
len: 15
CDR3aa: CAISDYNGEGNTIYF

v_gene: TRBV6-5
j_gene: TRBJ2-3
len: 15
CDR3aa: CASSYSDRSTDTQYF

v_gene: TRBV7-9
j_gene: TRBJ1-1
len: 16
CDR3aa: CASSSVRTGPNTEAFF

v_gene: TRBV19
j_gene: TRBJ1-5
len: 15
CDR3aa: CASSNSGTPNQPQHF

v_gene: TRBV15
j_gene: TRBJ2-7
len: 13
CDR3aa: CATSRTGGYEQYF

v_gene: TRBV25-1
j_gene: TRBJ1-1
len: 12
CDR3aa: CASRGPRTEAFF

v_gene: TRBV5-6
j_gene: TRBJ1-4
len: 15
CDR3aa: CASSLQGFGNEKLFF

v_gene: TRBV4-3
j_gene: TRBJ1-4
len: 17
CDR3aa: CASSQDRAGALMGKLFF

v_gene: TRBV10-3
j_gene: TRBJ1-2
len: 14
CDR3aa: CAISESTGKYGYTF

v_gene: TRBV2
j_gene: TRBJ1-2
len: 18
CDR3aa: CASSDFATGPRGGYGYTF

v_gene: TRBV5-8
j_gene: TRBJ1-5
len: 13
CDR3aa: CASTKRGGGPQHF

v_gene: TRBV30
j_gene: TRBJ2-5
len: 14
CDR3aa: CACSRREVGETQYF

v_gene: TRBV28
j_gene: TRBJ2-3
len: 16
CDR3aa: CASSSGTSGSTDTQYF

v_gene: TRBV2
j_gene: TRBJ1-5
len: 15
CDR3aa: CASSSGQGANQPQHF

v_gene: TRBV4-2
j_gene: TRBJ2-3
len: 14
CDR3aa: CASSQVSRTDTQYF

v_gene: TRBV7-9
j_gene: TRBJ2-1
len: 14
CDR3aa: CASSLGHLNNEQFF

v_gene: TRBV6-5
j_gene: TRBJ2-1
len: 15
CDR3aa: CASRYAGGGPNEQFF

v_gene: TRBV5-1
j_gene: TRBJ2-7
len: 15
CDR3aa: CASSPGQAEGYEQYF

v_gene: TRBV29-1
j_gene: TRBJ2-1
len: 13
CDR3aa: CSAGTDSYNEQFF

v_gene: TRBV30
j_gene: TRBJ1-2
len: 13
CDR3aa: CAWRPVGRGGYTF

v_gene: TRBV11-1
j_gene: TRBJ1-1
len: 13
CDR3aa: CASSIKPGVRAFF

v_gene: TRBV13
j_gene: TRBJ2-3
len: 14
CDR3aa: CASSVGRRADTQYF

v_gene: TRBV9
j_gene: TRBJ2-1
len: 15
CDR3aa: CASSSGLAGKNEQFF